The clone carrying this T cell receptor (beta chain) was detected ten times or more. Its specificity is not known. The record originates from a study of T cells in Graves' hyperthyroidism and ophthalmopathy. Template material for amplifying TCR beta CDR3 regions consisted of RNA transcripts. Primed by the HTBI set, a first-round RT-PCR was run on the TCR CDR3. One entry per CDR3 protein results from TCRdb running MiXCR on the multiplex PCR reads. The sample lists 300,000 to 350,000 distinct CDR3 sequences, 15% to 20% occurring once. Study-wide results and limits: Most clonotypes expanded in the thyroid (above 0.001) were also present in blood.

The germline V gene encodes CDR1 LGHDT and CDR2 YNNKEL (reference sequence). This CDR3 spans 15 amino acids. V lost 2 bases and J lost 5, with 15 bases in between. The TCR sequence derives from a woman between 50 and 59 years old with Graves' hyperthyroidism. The sequencing input was blood. The chain is built from TRBV3-1 and TRBJ1-2, with a possible D match to TRBD1 (6 bases). The CDR3 loop is CASSQRPDRWYGYTF. CDR3 nucleotides: TGTGCCAGCAGCCAAAGACCAGACAGGTGGTATGGCTACACCTTC. Supplemented by reference TRBV3-1 and TRBJ1-2, the full variable domain reads DTAVSQTPKYLVTQMGNDKSIKCEQNLGHDTMYWYKQDSKKFLKIMFSYNNKELIINETVPNRFSPKSPDKAHLNLHINSLELGDSAVYFCASSQRPDRWYGYTFGSGTRLTVV.